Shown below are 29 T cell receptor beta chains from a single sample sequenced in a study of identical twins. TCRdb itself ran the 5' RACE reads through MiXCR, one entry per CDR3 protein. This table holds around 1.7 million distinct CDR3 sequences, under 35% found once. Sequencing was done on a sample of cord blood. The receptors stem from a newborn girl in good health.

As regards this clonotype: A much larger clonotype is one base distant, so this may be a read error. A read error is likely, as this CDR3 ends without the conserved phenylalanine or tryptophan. The CDR3 loop reads CATSDTGQGYEQYL. The CDR3 DNA is TGTGCCACCAGTGACACGGGACAGGGCTACGAGCAGTACTTA. V gene TRBV24-1 combines with J gene TRBJ2-7; the match to TRBD1 covers 9 bases. This CDR3 has 14 amino acids. J was trimmed by 3 bases and V by 4 bases; bases with no gene match: 3. The germline V gene has CDR1 KGHDR and CDR2 SFDVKD.

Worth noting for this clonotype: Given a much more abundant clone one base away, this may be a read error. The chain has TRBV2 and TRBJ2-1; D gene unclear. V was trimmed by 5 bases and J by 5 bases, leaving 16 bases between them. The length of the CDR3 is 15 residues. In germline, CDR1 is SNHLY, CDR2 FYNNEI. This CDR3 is CASSRTRLRDNEQFF. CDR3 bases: TGTGCCAGCAGTCGGACCCGCCTTCGGGACAATGAGCAGTTCTTC.

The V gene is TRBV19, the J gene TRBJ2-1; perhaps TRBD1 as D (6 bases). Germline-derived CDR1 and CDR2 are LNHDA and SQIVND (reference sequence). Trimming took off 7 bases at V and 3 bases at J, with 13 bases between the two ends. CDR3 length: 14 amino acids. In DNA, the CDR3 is TGTGCCAGTACCCCCGGGACAAACTACAATGAGCAGTTCTTC. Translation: CASTPGTNYNEQFF.

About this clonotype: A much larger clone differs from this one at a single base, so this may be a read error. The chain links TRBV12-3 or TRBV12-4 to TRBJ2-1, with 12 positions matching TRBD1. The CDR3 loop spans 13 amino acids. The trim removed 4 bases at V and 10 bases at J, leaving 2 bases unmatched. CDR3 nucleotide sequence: TGTGCCAGCAGTTCAGGGACAGGGGGCGAGCAGTTCTTC. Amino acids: CASSSGTGGEQFF.

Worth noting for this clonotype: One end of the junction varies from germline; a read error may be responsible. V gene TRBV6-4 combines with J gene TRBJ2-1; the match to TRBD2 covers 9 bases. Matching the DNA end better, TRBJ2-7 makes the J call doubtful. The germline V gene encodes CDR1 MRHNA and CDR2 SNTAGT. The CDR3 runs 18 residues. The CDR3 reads CASSDSASSGSFYNEQYF. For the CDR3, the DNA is TGTGCCAGCAGCGACTCAGCCAGTAGCGGGAGCTTCTACAATGAGCAGTACTTC.

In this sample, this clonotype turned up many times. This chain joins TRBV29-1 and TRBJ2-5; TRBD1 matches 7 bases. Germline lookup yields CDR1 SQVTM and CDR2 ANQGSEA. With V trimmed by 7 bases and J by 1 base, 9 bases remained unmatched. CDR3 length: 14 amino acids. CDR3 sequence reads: CSARRTGFQETQYF. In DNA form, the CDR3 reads TGCAGCGCCCGAAGGACAGGTTTCCAAGAGACCCAGTACTTC. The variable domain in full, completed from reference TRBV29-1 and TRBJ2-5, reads SAVISQKPSRDICQRGTSLTIQCQVDSQVTMMFWYRQQPGQSLTLIATANQGSEATYESGFVIDKFPISRPNLTFSTLTVSNMSPEDSSIYLCSARRTGFQETQYFGPGTRLLVL.

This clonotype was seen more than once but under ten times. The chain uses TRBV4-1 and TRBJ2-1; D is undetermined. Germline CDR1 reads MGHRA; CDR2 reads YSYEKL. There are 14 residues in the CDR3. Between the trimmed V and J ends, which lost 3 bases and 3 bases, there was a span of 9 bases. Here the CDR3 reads CASSHSPNYNEQFF. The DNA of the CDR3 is TGCGCCAGCAGCCATAGCCCTAACTACAATGAGCAGTTCTTC.

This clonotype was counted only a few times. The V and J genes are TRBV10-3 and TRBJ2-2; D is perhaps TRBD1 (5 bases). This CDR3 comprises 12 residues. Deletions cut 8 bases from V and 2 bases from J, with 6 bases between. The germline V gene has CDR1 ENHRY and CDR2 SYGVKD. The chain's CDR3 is CAIGQNTGELFF. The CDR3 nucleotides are TGTGCCATCGGACAAAACACCGGGGAGCTGTTTTTT.

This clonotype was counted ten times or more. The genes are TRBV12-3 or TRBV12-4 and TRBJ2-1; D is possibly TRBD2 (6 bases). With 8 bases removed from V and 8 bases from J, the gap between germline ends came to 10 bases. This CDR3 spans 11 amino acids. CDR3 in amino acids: CASSAGYEQFF. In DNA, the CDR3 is TGTGCCAGCTCCGCGGGATATGAGCAGTTCTTC.

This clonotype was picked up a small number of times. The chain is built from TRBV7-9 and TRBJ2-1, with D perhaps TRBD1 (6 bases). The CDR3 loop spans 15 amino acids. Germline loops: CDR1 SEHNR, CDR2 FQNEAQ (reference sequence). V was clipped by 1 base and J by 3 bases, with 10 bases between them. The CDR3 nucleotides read TGTGCCAGCAGCTTAGACAGGGCCCACTACAATGAGCAGTTCTTC. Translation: CASSLDRAHYNEQFF.

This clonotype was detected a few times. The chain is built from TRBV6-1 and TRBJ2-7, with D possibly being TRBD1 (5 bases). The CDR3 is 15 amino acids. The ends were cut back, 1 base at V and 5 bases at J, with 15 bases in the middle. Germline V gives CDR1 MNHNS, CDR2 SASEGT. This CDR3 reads CASSEEGVSIDEQYF. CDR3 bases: TGTGCCAGCAGTGAAGAAGGGGTATCCATCGACGAGCAGTACTTC.

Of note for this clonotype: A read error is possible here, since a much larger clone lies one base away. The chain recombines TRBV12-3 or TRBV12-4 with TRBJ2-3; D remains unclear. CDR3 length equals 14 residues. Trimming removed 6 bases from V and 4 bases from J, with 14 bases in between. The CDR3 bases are TGTGCCAGCAGCTCCGGTATCCTAGCAGATACGCAGTATTTT. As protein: CASSSGILADTQYF.

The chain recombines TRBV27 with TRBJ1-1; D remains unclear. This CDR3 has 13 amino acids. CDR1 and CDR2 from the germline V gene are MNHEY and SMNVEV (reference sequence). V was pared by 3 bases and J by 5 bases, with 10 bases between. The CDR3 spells CASSFGIFTEAFF. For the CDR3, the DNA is TGTGCCAGCAGTTTTGGGATCTTTACTGAAGCTTTCTTT.

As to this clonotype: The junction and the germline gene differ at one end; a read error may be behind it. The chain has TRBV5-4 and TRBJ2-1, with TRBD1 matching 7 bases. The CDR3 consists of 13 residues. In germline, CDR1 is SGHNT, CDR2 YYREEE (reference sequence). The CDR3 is CASSLTGDNERFF. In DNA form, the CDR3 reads TGTGCCAGCAGCTTGACAGGGGACAATGAGCGGTTCTTC.

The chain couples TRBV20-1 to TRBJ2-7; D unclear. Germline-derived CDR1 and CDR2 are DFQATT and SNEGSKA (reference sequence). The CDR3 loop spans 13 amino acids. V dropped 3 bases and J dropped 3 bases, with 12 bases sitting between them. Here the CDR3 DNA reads TGCAGTGCTAGTGACTTCCCAAACTACGAGCAGTACTTC. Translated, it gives CSASDFPNYEQYF.

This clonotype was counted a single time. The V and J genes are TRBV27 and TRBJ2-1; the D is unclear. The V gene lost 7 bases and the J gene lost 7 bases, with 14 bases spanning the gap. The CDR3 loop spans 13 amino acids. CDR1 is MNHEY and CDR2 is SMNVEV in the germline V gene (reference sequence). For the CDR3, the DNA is TGTGCCAGCACCAAAGGTGGACGGAATGAGCAGTTCTTC. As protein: CASTKGGRNEQFF.

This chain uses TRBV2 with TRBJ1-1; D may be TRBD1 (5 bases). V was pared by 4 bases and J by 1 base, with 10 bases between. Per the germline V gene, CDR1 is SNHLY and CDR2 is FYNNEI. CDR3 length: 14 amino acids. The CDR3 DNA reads TGTGCCAGCAGTGCTGGGGGAACGAACACTGAAGCTTTCTTT. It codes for CASSAGGTNTEAFF. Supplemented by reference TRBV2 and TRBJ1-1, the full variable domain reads EPEVTQTPSHQVTQMGQEVILRCVPISNHLYFYWYRQILGQKVEFLVSFYNNEISEKSEIFDDQFSVERPDGSNFTLKIRSTKLEDSAMYFCASSAGGTNTEAFFGQGTRLTVV.

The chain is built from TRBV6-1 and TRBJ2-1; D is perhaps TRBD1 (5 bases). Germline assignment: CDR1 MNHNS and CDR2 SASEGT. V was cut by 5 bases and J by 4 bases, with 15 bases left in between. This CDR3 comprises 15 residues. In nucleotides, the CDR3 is TGTGCCAGCAGTACGCAGGGCTACAATTACAATGAGCAGTTCTTC. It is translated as CASSTQGYNYNEQFF.

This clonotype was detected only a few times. This CDR3 reads CSASERGFHYGYTF. CDR3 sequence (DNA): TGCAGTGCTAGTGAGCGGGGCTTCCACTATGGCTACACCTTC. The rearrangement uses TRBV20-1 and TRBJ1-2; D possibly corresponds to TRBD1 (5 bases). The CDR3 sequence is 14 residues long. Trimming took off 3 bases at V and 3 bases at J, with 14 bases between the two ends. In germline, CDR1 is DFQATT, CDR2 SNEGSKA (reference sequence).

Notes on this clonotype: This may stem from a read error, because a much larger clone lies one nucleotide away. In nucleotides, the CDR3 is TGTGCCAGCAGACTTAGCAATGAGCAGTACTTC. Protein product: CASRLSNEQYF. This chain uses TRBV12-3 or TRBV12-4 with TRBJ2-1; D not resolved. Matching the DNA end better, TRBJ2-7 makes the J call doubtful. This CDR3 region has 11 residues.

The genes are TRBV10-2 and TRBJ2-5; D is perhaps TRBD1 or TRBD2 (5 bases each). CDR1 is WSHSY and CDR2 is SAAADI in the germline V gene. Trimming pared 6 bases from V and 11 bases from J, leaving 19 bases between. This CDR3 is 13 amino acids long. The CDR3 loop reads CASRGTASYKQYF. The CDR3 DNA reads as TGCGCCAGCAGGGGGACGGCTTCCTACAAGCAGTACTTC.

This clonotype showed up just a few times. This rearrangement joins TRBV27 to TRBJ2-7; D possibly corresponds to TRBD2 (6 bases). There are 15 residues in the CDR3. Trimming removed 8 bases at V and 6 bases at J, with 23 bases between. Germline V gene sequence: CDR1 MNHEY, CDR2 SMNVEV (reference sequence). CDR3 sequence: CASGFPTSRLGEQYF. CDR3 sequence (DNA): TGTGCCAGCGGCTTTCCGACTAGTCGACTGGGCGAGCAGTACTTC.

The CDR3 sequence: CASSGTSANTGELFF. CDR3 coding DNA: TGTGCCAGCAGTGGGACTAGCGCGAACACCGGGGAGCTGTTTTTT. V gene TRBV6-6 combines with J gene TRBJ2-2; 10 nucleotides line up with TRBD2. CDR1 is MNHNY, CDR2 SVGAGI, per germline (reference sequence). The CDR3 consists of 15 residues. V lost 5 bases and J lost 0; bases outside the gene matches: 0.

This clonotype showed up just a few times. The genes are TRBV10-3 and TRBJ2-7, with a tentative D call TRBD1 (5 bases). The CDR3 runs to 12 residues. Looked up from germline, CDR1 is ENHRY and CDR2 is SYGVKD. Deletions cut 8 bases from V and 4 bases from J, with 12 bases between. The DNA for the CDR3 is TGTGCCATCGGACAAGGCCTATACGAGCAGTACTTC. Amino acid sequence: CAIGQGLYEQYF.

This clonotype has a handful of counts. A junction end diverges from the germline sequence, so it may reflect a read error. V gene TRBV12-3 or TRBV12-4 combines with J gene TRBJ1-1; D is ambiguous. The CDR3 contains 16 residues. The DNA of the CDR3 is TGTGCCAGCAGCTTAGGAAGGAAGCCCCCGAACACTGAAGCTTTCTTT. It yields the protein CASSLGRKPPNTEAFF.

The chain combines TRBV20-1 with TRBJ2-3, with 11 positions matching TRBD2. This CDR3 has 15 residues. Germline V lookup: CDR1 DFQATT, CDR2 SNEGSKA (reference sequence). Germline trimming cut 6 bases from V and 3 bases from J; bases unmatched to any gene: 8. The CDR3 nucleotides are TGCAGTGCCGCTCCGACTAGCGGGGTTACAGATACGCAGTATTTT. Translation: CSAAPTSGVTDTQYF.

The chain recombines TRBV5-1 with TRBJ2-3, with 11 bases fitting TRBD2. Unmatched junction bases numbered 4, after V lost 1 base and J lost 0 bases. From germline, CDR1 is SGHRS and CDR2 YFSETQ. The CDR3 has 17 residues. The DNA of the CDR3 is TGCGCCAGCAGCTTGACTTGGACTAGCGGGAGCACAGATACGCAGTATTTT. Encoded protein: CASSLTWTSGSTDTQYF.

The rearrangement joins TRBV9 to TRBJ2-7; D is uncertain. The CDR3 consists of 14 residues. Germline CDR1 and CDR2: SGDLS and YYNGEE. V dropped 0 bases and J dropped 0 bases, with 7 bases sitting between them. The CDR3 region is CASSVEGNSYEQYF. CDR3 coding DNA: TGTGCCAGCAGCGTAGAGGGCAACTCCTACGAGCAGTACTTC.

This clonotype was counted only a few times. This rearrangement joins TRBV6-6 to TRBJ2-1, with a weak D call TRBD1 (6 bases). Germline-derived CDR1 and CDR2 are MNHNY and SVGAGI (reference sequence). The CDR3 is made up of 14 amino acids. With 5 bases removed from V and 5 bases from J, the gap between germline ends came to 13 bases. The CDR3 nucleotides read TGTGCCAGCAGTCATCTGGACAGAAACAATGAGCAGTTCTTC. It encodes CASSHLDRNNEQFF.